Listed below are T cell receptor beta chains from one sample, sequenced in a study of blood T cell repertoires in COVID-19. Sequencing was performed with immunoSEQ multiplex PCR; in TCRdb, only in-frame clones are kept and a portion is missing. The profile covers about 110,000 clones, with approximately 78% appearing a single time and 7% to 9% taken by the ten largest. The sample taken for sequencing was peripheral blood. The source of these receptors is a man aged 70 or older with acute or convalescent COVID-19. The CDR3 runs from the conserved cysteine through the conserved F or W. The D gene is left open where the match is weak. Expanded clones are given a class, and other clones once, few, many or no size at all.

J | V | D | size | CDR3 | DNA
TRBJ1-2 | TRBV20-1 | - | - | CSARVAGMNTF | TGCAGTGCTAGAGTGGCAGGGATGAACACCTTC
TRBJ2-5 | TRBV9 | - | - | CASSQGEASRTTQYF | TGTGCCAGCAGCCAAGGGGAGGCCTCTAGAACGACCCAGTACTTC
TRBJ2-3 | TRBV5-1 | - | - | CASSPQRTVSTDTQYF | TGCGCCAGCAGCCCCCAACGGACAGTGAGCACAGATACGCAGTATTTT
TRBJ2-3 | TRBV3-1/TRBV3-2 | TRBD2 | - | CASSQRGLAGNTDTQYF | TGTGCCAGCAGCCAAAGAGGGCTAGCGGGAAACACAGATACGCAGTATTTT
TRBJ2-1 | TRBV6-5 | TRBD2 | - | CASSEPGLAGNEQFF | TGTGCCAGCAGCGAGCCGGGACTAGCGGGCAATGAGCAGTTCTTC
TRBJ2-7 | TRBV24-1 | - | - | CATSDPGALDEQYF | TGTGCCACCAGTGACCCGGGTGCCCTGGACGAGCAGTACTTC
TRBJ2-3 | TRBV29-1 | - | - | CSVGGTGTDTQYF | TGCAGCGTTGGGGGGACTGGCACAGATACGCAGTATTTT
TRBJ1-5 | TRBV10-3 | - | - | CATADRDQPQHF | TGTGCCACCGCTGACCGGGATCAGCCCCAGCATTTT
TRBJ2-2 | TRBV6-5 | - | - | CASSYFRGTTGELFF | TGTGCCAGCAGTTATTTTAGGGGGACCACCGGGGAGCTGTTTTTT
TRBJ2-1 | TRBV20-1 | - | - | CSASRPPEQFF | TGCAGTGCTAGTCGTCCTCCTGAGCAGTTCTTC
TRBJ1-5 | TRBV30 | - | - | CAWSAGDGQPQHF | TGTGCCTGGAGTGCAGGGGACGGACAGCCCCAGCATTTT
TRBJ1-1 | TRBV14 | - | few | CASSQDLGRTTEAFF | TGTGCCAGCAGCCAAGATCTGGGGCGTACGACTGAAGCTTTCTTT
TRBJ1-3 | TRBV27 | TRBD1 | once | CASRPTGTPGNTIYF | TGTGCCAGCAGACCGACAGGGACGCCCGGAAACACCATATATTTT
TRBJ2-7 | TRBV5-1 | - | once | CASSQQGGKSYEQYF | TGCGCCAGCAGCCAACAGGGGGGGAAATCCTACGAGCAGTACTTC
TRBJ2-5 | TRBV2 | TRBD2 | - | CAISLGLAGLETQYF | TGTGCCATCTCCCTTGGACTAGCGGGCTTGGAGACCCAGTACTTC
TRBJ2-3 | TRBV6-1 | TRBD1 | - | CASSESVGGQSTDTQYF | TGTGCCAGCAGTGAAAGTGTAGGGGGACAGAGCACAGATACGCAGTATTTT
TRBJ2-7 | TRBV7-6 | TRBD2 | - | CASSTRGVAGRYEQYF | TGTGCCAGCAGCACTAGGGGGGTAGCGGGAAGGTACGAGCAGTACTTC
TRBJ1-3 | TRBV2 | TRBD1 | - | CASRGTVRGNTIYF | TGTGCCAGCAGGGGGACAGTGCGAGGAAACACCATATATTTT
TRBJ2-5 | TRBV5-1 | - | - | CASSNRQELKETQYF | TGCGCCAGCAGCAATAGACAGGAGTTAAAAGAGACCCAGTACTTC
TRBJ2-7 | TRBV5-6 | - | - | CASSLGAAVRLSNYEQYF | TGTGCCAGCAGCTTAGGGGCGGCCGTTCGGCTAAGTAATTACGAGCAGTACTTC
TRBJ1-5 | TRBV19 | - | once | CASKDNSNQPQHF | TGTGCCAGCAAAGACAATAGCAATCAGCCCCAGCATTTT
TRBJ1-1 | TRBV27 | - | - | CASSQTLPGTEAFF | TGTGCCAGCAGCCAGACCCTGCCAGGCACTGAAGCTTTCTTT
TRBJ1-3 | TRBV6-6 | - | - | CASSRDFYPTSGNTIYF | TGTGCCAGCAGTCGGGACTTTTACCCGACCTCTGGAAACACCATATATTTT
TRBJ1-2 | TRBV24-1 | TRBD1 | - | CATSDRTGFYGYTF | TGTGCCACCAGTGATAGGACAGGCTTTTATGGCTACACCTTC
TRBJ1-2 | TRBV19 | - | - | CASSIFGVGYGYTF | TGTGCCAGTAGTATTTTCGGGGTAGGCTATGGCTACACCTTC
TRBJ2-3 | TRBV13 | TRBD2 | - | CASSSTSGGPTDTQYF | TGTGCCAGCAGCTCGACTAGCGGGGGGCCTACAGATACGCAGTATTTT
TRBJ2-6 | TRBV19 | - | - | CASSIGQDSSGANVLTF | TGTGCCAGTAGTATAGGTCAGGACAGCTCTGGGGCCAACGTCCTGACTTTC